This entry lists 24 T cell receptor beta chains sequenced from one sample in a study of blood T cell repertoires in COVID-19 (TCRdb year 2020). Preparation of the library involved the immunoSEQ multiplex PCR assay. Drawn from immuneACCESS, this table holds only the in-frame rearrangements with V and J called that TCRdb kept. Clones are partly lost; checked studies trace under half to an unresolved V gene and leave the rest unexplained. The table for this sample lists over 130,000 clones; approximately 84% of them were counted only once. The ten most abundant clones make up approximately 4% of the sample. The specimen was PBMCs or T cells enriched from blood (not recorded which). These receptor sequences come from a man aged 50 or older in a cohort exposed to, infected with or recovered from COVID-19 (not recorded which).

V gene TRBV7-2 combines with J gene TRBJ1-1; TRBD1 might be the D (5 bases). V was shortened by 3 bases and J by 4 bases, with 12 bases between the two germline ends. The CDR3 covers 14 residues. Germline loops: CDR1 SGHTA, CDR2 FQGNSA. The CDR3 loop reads CASSFRGLSTEAFF. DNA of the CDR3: TGTGCCAGCAGCTTCCGGGGACTTAGCACTGAAGCTTTCTTT.

The CDR3 coding sequence is TGCGCCAGCAGCCCCGGGACAGCTATGGCCTACGAGCAGTACTTC. Translation: CASSPGTAMAYEQYF. This sequence joins TRBV5-1 and TRBJ2-7; 7 bases map to TRBD1. The length of the CDR3 is 15 residues. Trimming took 4 bases from V and 2 from J; bases not matched to a gene: 9. The germline V gene has CDR1 SGHRS and CDR2 YFSETQ.

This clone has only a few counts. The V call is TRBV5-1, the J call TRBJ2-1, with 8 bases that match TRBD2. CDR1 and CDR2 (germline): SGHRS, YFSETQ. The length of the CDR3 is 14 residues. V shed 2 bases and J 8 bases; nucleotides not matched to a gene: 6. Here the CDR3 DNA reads TGCGCCAGCAGCTTCAGCGGGAGTTTTGATGAGCAGTTCTTC. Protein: CASSFSGSFDEQFF. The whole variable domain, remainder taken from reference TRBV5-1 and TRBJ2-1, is KAGVTQTPRYLIKTRGQQVTLSCSPISGHRSVSWYQQTPGQGLQFLFEYFSETQRNKGNFPGRFSGRQFSNSRSEMNVSTLELGDSALYLCASSFSGSFDEQFFGPGTRLTVL.

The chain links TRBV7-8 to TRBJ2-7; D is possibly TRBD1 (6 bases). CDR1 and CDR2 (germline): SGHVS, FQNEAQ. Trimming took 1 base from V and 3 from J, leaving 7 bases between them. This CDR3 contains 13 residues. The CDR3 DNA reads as TGTGCCAGCAGCTTAGGAGGGGGCTACGAGCAGTACTTC. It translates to CASSLGGGYEQYF.

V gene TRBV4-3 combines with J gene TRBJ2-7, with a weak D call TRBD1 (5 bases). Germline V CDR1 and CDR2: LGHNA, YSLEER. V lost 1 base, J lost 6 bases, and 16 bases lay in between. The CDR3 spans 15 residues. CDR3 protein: CASSQVHTGFGEQYF. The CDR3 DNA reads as TGCGCCAGCAGCCAAGTCCATACAGGATTCGGCGAGCAGTACTTC.

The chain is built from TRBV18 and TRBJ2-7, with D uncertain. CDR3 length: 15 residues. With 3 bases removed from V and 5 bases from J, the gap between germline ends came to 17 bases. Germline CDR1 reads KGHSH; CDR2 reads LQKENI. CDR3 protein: CASSPPQPQAHEQYF. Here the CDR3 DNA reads TGTGCCAGCTCACCCCCCCAGCCCCAGGCCCACGAGCAGTACTTC.

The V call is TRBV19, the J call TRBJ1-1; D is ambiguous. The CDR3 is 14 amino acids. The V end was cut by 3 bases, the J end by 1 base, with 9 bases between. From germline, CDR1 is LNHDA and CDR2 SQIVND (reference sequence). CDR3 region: CASSIPTANTEAFF. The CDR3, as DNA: TGTGCCAGTAGTATCCCTACAGCGAACACTGAAGCTTTCTTT.

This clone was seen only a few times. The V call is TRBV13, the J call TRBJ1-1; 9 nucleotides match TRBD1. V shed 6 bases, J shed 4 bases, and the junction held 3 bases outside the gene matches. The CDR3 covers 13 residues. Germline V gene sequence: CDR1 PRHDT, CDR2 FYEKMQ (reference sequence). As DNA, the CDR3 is TGTGCCAGCAGAGAACAGGGGGCCACTGAAGCTTTCTTT. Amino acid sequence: CASREQGATEAFF. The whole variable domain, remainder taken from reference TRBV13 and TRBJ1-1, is AAGVIQSPRHLIKEKRETATLKCYPIPRHDTVYWYQQGPGQDPQFLISFYEKMQSDKGSIPDRFSAQQFSDYHSELNMSSLELGDSALYFCASREQGATEAFFGQGTRLTVV.

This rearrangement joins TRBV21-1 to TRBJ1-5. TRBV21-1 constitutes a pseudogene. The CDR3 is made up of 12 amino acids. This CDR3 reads CASSPSRQPQHF. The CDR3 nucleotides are TGTGCCAGCAGTCCCTCCCGTCAGCCCCAGCATTTT.

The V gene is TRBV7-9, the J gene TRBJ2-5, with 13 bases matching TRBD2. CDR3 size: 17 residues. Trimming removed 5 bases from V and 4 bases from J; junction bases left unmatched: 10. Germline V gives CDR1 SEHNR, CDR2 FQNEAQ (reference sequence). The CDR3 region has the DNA TGTGCCAGCAGCCACGGGACTAGCGGGGCCACCTCAGAGACCCAGTACTTC. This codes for CASSHGTSGATSETQYF.

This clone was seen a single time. CDR3 sequence reads: CASSQDEGGNQPQHF. The CDR3, as DNA: TGTGCCAGCAGCCAAGACGAGGGGGGGAATCAGCCCCAGCATTTT. V gene TRBV4-2 combines with J gene TRBJ1-5, with D tentatively TRBD1 (6 bases). Trimming cost V 0 bases and J 4 bases, with 10 bases left between them. The germline V gene has CDR1 LGHNA and CDR2 YNFKEQ. The CDR3 loop spans 15 amino acids.

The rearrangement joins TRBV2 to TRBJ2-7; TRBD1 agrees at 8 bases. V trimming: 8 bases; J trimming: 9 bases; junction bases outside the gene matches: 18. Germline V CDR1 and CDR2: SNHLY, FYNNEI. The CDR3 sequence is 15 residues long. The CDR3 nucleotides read TGTGCCAGCCGGCCAAATTGGACAGGGTATTCGCCGCAGTACTTC. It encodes CASRPNWTGYSPQYF.

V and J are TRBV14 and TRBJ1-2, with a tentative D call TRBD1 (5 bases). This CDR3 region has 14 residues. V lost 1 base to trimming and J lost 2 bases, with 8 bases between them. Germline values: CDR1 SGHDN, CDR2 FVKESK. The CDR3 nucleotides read TGTGCCAGCAGCCAAGTTGACAGAAACTATGGCTACACCTTC. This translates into CASSQVDRNYGYTF.

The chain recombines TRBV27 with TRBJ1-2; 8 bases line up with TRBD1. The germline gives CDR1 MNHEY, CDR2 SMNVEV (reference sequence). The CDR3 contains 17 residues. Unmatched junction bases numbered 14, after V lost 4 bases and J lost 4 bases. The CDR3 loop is CASSSRRLLGQGYGYTF. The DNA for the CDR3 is TGTGCCAGCAGTTCACGTCGCCTACTTGGACAGGGCTATGGCTACACCTTC.

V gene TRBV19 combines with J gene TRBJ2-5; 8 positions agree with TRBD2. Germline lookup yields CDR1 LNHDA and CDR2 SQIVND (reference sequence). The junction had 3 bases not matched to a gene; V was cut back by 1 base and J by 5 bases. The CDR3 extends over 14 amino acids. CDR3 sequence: CASSIAGGQETQYF. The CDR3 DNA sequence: TGTGCCAGTAGTATAGCGGGGGGGCAGGAGACCCAGTACTTC. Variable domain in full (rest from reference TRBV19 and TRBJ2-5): DGGITQSPKYLFRKEGQNVTLSCEQNLNHDAMYWYRQDPGQGLRLIYYSQIVNDFQKGDIAEGYSVSREKKESFPLTVTSAQKNPTAFYLCASSIAGGQETQYFGPGTRLLVL.

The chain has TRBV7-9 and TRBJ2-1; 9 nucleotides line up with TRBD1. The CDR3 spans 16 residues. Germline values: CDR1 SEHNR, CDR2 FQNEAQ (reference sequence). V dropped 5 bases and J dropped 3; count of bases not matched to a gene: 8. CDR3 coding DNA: TGTGCCAGCAGCCCCCGGACAGGGGACCTCTACAATGAGCAGTTCTTC. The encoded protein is CASSPRTGDLYNEQFF. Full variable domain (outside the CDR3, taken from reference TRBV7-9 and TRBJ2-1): DTGVSQNPRHKITKRGQNVTFRCDPISEHNRLYWYRQTLGQGPEFLTYFQNEAQLEKSRLLSDRFSAERPKGSFSTLEIQRTEQGDSAMYLCASSPRTGDLYNEQFFGPGTRLTVL.

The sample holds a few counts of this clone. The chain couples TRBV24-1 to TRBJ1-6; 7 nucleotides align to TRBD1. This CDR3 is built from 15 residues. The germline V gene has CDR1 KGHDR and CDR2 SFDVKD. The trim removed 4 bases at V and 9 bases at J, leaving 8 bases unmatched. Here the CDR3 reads CATSDREGAGSPLHF. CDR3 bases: TGTGCCACCAGTGACCGGGAGGGGGCTGGTTCACCCCTCCACTTT.

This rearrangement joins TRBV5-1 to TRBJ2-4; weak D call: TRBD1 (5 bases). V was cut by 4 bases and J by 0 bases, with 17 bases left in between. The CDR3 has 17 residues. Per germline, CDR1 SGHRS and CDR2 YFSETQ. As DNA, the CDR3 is TGCGCCAGCAGCCTCCTCCAGGCAACAGGAGCCAAAAACATTCAGTACTTC. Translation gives CASSLLQATGAKNIQYF.

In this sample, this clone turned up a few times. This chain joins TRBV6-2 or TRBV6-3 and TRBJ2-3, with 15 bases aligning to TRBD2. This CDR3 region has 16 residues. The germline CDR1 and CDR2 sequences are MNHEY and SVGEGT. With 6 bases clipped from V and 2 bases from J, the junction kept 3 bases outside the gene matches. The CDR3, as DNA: TGTGCCAGCAGCGGGACTAGCGGGGGGACCACAGATACGCAGTATTTT. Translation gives CASSGTSGGTTDTQYF.

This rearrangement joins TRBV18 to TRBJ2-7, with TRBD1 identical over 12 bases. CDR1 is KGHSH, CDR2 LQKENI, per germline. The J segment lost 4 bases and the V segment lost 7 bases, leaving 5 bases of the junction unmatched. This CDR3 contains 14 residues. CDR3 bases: TGTGCCAGCTGGGGACAGGGGGCTCCTTACGAGCAGTACTTC. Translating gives CASWGQGAPYEQYF.

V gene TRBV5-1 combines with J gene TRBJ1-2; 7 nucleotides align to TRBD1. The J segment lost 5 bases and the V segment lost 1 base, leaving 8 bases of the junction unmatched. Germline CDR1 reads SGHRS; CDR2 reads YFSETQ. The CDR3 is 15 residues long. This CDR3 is CASSLTGDGPYGYTF. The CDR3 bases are TGCGCCAGCAGCTTGACAGGGGACGGACCTTATGGCTACACCTTC.

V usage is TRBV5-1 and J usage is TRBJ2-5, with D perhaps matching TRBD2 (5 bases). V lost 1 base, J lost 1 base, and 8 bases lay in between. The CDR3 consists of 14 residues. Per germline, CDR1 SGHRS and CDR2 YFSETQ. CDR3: CASSLWRTQETQYF. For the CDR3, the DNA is TGCGCCAGCAGCTTGTGGAGGACCCAAGAGACCCAGTACTTC.

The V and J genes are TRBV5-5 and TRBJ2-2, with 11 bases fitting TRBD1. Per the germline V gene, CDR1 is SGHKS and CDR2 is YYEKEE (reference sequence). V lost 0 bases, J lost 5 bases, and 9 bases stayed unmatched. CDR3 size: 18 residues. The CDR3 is CASSLAWTGGVGTGELFF. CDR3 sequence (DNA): TGTGCCAGCAGCTTGGCGTGGACAGGGGGCGTAGGGACCGGGGAGCTGTTTTTT.

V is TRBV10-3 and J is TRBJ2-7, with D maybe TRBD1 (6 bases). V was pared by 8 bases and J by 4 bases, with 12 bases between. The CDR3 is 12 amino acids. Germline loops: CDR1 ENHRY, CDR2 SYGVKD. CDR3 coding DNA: TGTGCCATCTCCGGGACACAATACGAGCAGTACTTC. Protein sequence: CAISGTQYEQYF.